This T cell receptor beta chain is drawn from a study of early T cells in non-severe SARS-CoV-2 infection. Study observations and caveats: Private and CD4 specificities were missed by VDJdb matching, which favored anti-spike CD8 responses.

With respect to this clonotype: Its antigen is unknown.

Individual cDNA molecules received unique molecular identifiers. Each CDR3 protein gets one entry after TCRdb re-called the 5' RACE reads with MiXCR. The table has 100,000 to 130,000 distinct CDR3 sequences, about 12% seen once; the top ten hold roughly 2.9%. The CDR3 spans 11 residues. Trimming took off 2 bases at V and 5 bases at J, with 4 bases between the two ends. Germline V gene lookup returns CDR1 ENHRY and CDR2 SYGVKD. Sequenced material: whole blood. The chain employs TRBV10-3 and TRBJ2-7; D ambiguous. The sequence was collected from an adult who was a healthcare worker with PCR-confirmed SARS-CoV-2 infection or an uninfected control (not recorded which). The CDR3 bases are TGTGCCATCAGTGAGGGAAACGAGCAGTACTTC. This translates into CAISEGNEQYF.